The 20 T cell receptor beta chains below come from one sample, sequenced in a study of T cells after posttransplantation cyclophosphamide. Using immunoSEQ multiplex PCR, the repertoire was profiled, and TCRdb retains in-frame clones only, with some absent. This sample has about 30,000 clones, each found more than once. Sequencing input: PBMCs. The receptors were gathered from a woman aged 55-75 years in good health, CMV-negative, and a related stem cell transplant donor.

In its sample, this clone was seen many times. This chain connects TRBV6-2 or TRBV6-3 to TRBJ2-5; TRBD2 is a possible D gene (6 bases). Between the trimmed V and J ends, which lost 2 bases and 4 bases, there was a span of 11 bases. Germline CDR1 is MNHEY and CDR2 is SVGEGT. The CDR3 consists of 14 residues. The CDR3 is CASSYVGGRETQYF. In DNA, the CDR3 is TGTGCCAGCAGTTACGTCGGGGGTAGAGAGACCCAGTACTTC.

This clone was recorded many times. This chain uses TRBV19 with TRBJ1-1; D unclear. The CDR3 sequence is 13 residues long. V shed 3 bases and J shed 1 base, with 6 bases lying between them. Germline CDR1 LNHDA, CDR2 SQIVND (reference sequence). CDR3 DNA: TGTGCCAGTAGTATCACGGGGAACACTGAAGCTTTCTTT. Encoded protein: CASSITGNTEAFF. The whole variable domain, remainder taken from reference TRBV19 and TRBJ1-1, is DGGITQSPKYLFRKEGQNVTLSCEQNLNHDAMYWYRQDPGQGLRLIYYSQIVNDFQKGDIAEGYSVSREKKESFPLTVTSAQKNPTAFYLCASSITGNTEAFFGQGTRLTVV.

In this sample, this clone turned up a few times. The chain recombines TRBV30 with TRBJ2-7; 11 bases are shared with TRBD2. V lost 2 bases to trimming and J lost 6 bases; unmatched junction nucleotides: 6. CDR1 and CDR2 (germline): GTSNPN, SVGIG (reference sequence). This CDR3 is built from 14 residues. In nucleotides, the CDR3 is TGTGCCTGGAGTCGGACTAGCGGGCAAATCGAGCAGTACTTC. This encodes CAWSRTSGQIEQYF.

At least ten counts were recorded for this clone. V gene TRBV19 combines with J gene TRBJ1-5; D is possibly TRBD1 (6 bases). Per the germline V gene, CDR1 is LNHDA and CDR2 is SQIVND (reference sequence). The ends were cut back, 6 bases at V and 0 bases at J, with 12 bases in the middle. The CDR3 consists of 15 residues. CDR3: CASSQGSYSNQPQHF. CDR3 nucleotide sequence: TGTGCCAGTAGCCAGGGGAGTTATAGCAATCAGCCCCAGCATTTT. Filled out from reference TRBV19 and TRBJ1-5, the complete variable domain reads DGGITQSPKYLFRKEGQNVTLSCEQNLNHDAMYWYRQDPGQGLRLIYYSQIVNDFQKGDIAEGYSVSREKKESFPLTVTSAQKNPTAFYLCASSQGSYSNQPQHFGDGTRLSIL.

This clone was detected ten times or more. J is TRBJ2-7 and V is TRBV6-1; 8 bases map to TRBD1. V dropped 5 bases and J dropped 6; count of bases not matched to a gene: 12. In germline, CDR1 is MNHNS, CDR2 SASEGT. This CDR3 has 15 amino acids. CDR3 loop: CASSLVGQGAVEQYF. In DNA, the CDR3 is TGTGCCAGCAGTCTTGTGGGGCAGGGGGCTGTCGAGCAGTACTTC.

This clone was recorded at least ten times. This rearrangement joins TRBV7-9 to TRBJ2-7, with 12 bases matching TRBD2. J gave up 3 bases and V 0 bases, and 0 bases lay outside the gene matches. The CDR3 spans 15 residues. Germline lookup yields CDR1 SEHNR and CDR2 FQNEAQ (reference sequence). CDR3 DNA sequence: TGTGCCAGCAGCTTAGCGGGACTAGCGGGCTACGAGCAGTACTTC. As protein: CASSLAGLAGYEQYF.

This clone showed up just a few times. The CDR3 sequence is CASIYDRTYGYTF. DNA for the CDR3: TGTGCCAGCATATACGACAGGACCTATGGCTACACCTTC. The chain links TRBV2 to TRBJ1-2; a weak D match, TRBD1 (6 bases). The CDR3 length is 13 residues. Germline loops: CDR1 SNHLY, CDR2 FYNNEI. V shed 7 bases and J shed 4 bases, with 13 bases lying between them.

The gene calls are TRBV25-1 and TRBJ2-5; 9 nucleotides line up with TRBD1. Per the germline V gene, CDR1 is MGHDK and CDR2 is SYGVNS. V shed 2 bases, J shed 4 bases, and the junction held 2 bases outside the gene matches. This CDR3 has 14 amino acids. CDR3 DNA sequence: TGTGCCAGCAGTGAACCGACAGGGGGAGAGACCCAGTACTTC. It encodes CASSEPTGGETQYF.

This clone was observed many times. V usage is TRBV19 and J usage is TRBJ1-2; 9 nucleotides match TRBD1. The CDR3 runs 15 residues. The junction had 9 bases not matched to a gene; V was cut back by 5 bases and J by 5 bases. Germline CDR1 reads LNHDA; CDR2 reads SQIVND (reference sequence). CDR3 amino acids: CASSRTLGQGYGYTF. DNA of the CDR3: TGTGCCAGTAGTCGAACCCTAGGACAGGGGTATGGCTACACCTTC.

This clone was counted only a few times. Here the CDR3 reads CASRPIQGWKRYF. The CDR3 DNA reads TGTGCCAGCAGGCCGATACAGGGGTGGAAACGGTACTTC. The V gene is TRBV12-3 or TRBV12-4, the J gene TRBJ2-7, with TRBD1 identical over 7 bases. This CDR3 contains 13 residues. Trimming removed 6 bases from V and 12 bases from J; junction bases left unmatched: 14.

This clone occurred many times. The chain has TRBV7-2 and TRBJ2-6, with 7 bases aligning to TRBD2. Germline V gene lookup returns CDR1 SGHTA and CDR2 FQGNSA. The V segment lost 0 bases and the J segment 2 bases; nucleotides outside the gene matches: 1. The CDR3 consists of 16 residues. DNA for the CDR3: TGTGCCAGCAGCTTAGCGGGGGGGACTGGGGCCAACGTCCTGACTTTC. Its translation is CASSLAGGTGANVLTF.

This clone has at least ten counts. This sequence joins TRBV14 and TRBJ2-7; D not certain. The CDR3 extends over 15 amino acids. V was shortened by 0 bases and J by 0 bases, with 9 bases between the two germline ends. From germline, CDR1 is SGHDN and CDR2 FVKESK. The chain's CDR3 is CASSQESFPSYEQYF. Here the CDR3 DNA reads TGTGCCAGCAGCCAAGAGTCTTTCCCCTCCTACGAGCAGTACTTC.

In this sample, this clone turned up many times. V is TRBV6-2 or TRBV6-3 and J is TRBJ1-6, with TRBD1 identical over 8 bases. Trimming took 5 bases from V and 8 from J; bases not matched to a gene: 8. Germline V gene lookup returns CDR1 MNHEY and CDR2 SVGEGT. The CDR3 has 15 amino acids. CDR3 nucleotides: TGTGCCAGCAGTGCCCGGGACAGGTCGGATTCACCCCTCCACTTT. It encodes CASSARDRSDSPLHF.

This clone was seen repeatedly, ten times or more. This chain connects TRBV2 to TRBJ2-7; 10 bases line up with TRBD1. Trimming removed 6 bases from V and 1 base from J; junction bases left unmatched: 6. The CDR3 extends over 15 amino acids. CDR1 is SNHLY, CDR2 FYNNEI, per germline. CDR3 protein: CASRSGTGDSYEQYF. For the CDR3, the DNA is TGTGCCAGCAGGTCCGGGACAGGGGATTCCTACGAGCAGTACTTC.

Many counts were recorded for this clone. The gene calls are TRBV6-2 or TRBV6-3 and TRBJ1-5; no clear D. The CDR3 contains 15 residues. Germline lookup yields CDR1 MNHEY and CDR2 SVGEGT. The V end was cut by 3 bases, the J end by 2 bases, with 11 bases between. The DNA of the CDR3 is TGTGCCAGCAGTTATCTACCAACGGGCAATCAGCCCCAGCATTTT. Translation gives CASSYLPTGNQPQHF.

This chain joins TRBV19 and TRBJ2-5, with D possibly matching TRBD1 (5 bases). The CDR3 spans 15 residues. Trimming stripped 6 bases from V and 1 base from J, with 15 bases between. Germline CDR1 LNHDA, CDR2 SQIVND (reference sequence). CDR3 loop: CASSRTQGPQETQYF. As DNA, the CDR3 is TGTGCCAGTAGCCGCACCCAGGGCCCCCAAGAGACCCAGTACTTC. Full variable domain (rest looked up from reference TRBV19 and TRBJ2-5): DGGITQSPKYLFRKEGQNVTLSCEQNLNHDAMYWYRQDPGQGLRLIYYSQIVNDFQKGDIAEGYSVSREKKESFPLTVTSAQKNPTAFYLCASSRTQGPQETQYFGPGTRLLVL.

This clone was detected ten times or more. The chain employs TRBV6-6 and TRBJ1-1; 9 bases agree with TRBD1. V dropped 2 bases and J dropped 4; count of bases not matched to a gene: 5. Germline loops: CDR1 MNHNY, CDR2 SVGAGI (reference sequence). This CDR3 contains 15 residues. This chain's CDR3 is CASSYGGTGTTEAFF. The CDR3 region has the DNA TGTGCCAGCAGTTACGGGGGGACAGGGACCACTGAAGCTTTCTTT.

This clone showed up many times. The chain has TRBV7-2 and TRBJ1-5; 7 positions agree with TRBD1. Looked up from germline, CDR1 is SGHTA and CDR2 is FQGNSA. The CDR3 consists of 15 residues. V lost 4 bases, J lost 1 base, and 4 bases stayed unmatched. CDR3 in amino acids: CASSSGGGSNQPQHF. The CDR3 DNA sequence: TGTGCCAGCAGCTCAGGGGGAGGAAGCAATCAGCCCCAGCATTTT.

This clone was detected only a few times. The chain employs TRBV7-3 and TRBJ2-1; D perhaps matches TRBD2 (6 bases). CDR3 length: 15 residues. CDR1 is SGHTA, CDR2 FQGTGA, per germline. Trimming took off 4 bases at V and 6 bases at J, with 16 bases between the two ends. CDR3 sequence reads: CASSSQRADRNEQFF. The CDR3 DNA reads as TGTGCCAGCAGCTCCCAGCGGGCCGATCGCAATGAGCAGTTCTTC.

This clone appeared many times. The rearrangement links TRBV27 to TRBJ2-7; no reliable D call. Trimming removed 4 bases from V and 3 bases from J, with 10 bases in between. CDR3 length: 13 residues. Germline V CDR1 and CDR2: MNHEY, SMNVEV (reference sequence). The CDR3 DNA sequence: TGTGCCAGCAGTTATAAGGGTCACTACGAGCAGTACTTC. The encoded protein is CASSYKGHYEQYF.